These 2 T cell receptor beta chains originate from one sample sequenced in a study of monozygotic twins with inflammatory bowel disease. After re-calling the 5' RACE reads, TCRdb lists one entry per CDR3 protein, DNA absent. The sample table sets out approximately 420,000 distinct CDR3 sequences. The sequenced sample was blood. The receptors derive from a human donor with ulcerative colitis or Crohn's disease, or a healthy co-twin of an affected twin (not recorded which).

This chain uses TRBV28 with TRBJ1-1. Germline loops: CDR1 MDHEN, CDR2 SYDVKM. This CDR3 contains 11 residues. This CDR3 reads CASRGNTEAFF.

This chain uses TRBV19 with TRBJ2-7; TCRdb outputs TRBD2, but without DNA this stays unchecked. CDR1 LNHDA and CDR2 SQIVND come from the germline V gene (reference sequence). This CDR3 is built from 15 residues. CDR3 protein: CASSISSSRLNEQYF.